A single sample gave rise to the 4 T cell receptor beta chains below, sequenced in a study of immune evolution from preneoplasia to lung adenocarcinoma. The repertoire was sequenced with immunoSEQ multiplex PCR; TCRdb's copy has only in-frame clones and lacks some. The sample has around 21,000 clones, about 79% seen once. The sequencing sample was made of FFPE invasive lung adenocarcinoma tissue. These TCRs come from a person aged 60 to 70 with lung adenocarcinoma.

In this sample, this clone turned up a few times. The CDR3 nucleotides are TGTGCCAGCAGTGGTAGGGGCCTGGGAGCTAACTATGGCTACACCTTC. This gives the protein CASSGRGLGANYGYTF. This sequence joins TRBV28 and TRBJ1-2; TRBD1 is a possible D gene (5 bases). Germline lookup yields CDR1 MDHEN and CDR2 SYDVKM. The CDR3 has 16 residues. V was pared by 5 bases and J by 0 bases, with 16 bases between.

The V and J genes are TRBV6-1 and TRBJ2-3; possible D gene TRBD1, 6 bases. Germline V gene data show CDR1 as MNHNS and CDR2 as SASEGT. The CDR3 extends over 13 amino acids. V lost 6 bases to trimming and J lost 6 bases, with 13 bases between them. CDR3: CASSFRGGDTQYF. Written as DNA, the CDR3 is TGTGCCAGCAGCTTCAGGGGTGGCGATACGCAGTATTTT.

This clone was recorded a few times. This rearrangement joins TRBV11-2 to TRBJ2-3; TRBD2 agrees at 7 bases. The CDR3 runs to 15 residues. CDR1 SGHAT and CDR2 FQNNGV come from the germline V gene. J gave up 3 bases and V 1 base, and 4 bases lay outside the gene matches. The CDR3 DNA sequence: TGTGCCAGCAGCTTAGGAAGCGGGGTTACAGATACGCAGTATTTT. It translates to CASSLGSGVTDTQYF.

This clone has more than one count but fewer than ten. This rearrangement joins TRBV19 to TRBJ2-3, with D perhaps TRBD2 (5 bases). Looked up from germline, CDR1 is LNHDA and CDR2 is SQIVND (reference sequence). This CDR3 is built from 13 residues. Between the trimmed V and J ends, which lost 3 bases and 6 bases, there was a span of 10 bases. CDR3 bases: TGTGCCAGTAGTATCGGACTTGCGGATACGCAGTATTTT. Its protein product is CASSIGLADTQYF.